These T cell receptor beta chains were read from a single sample in a study of shared clonotypes between healthy human individuals. Clones were read by immunoSEQ multiplex PCR, and TCRdb kept only the in-frame ones, dropping some. The sample lists roughly 1,600,000 clones, roughly 98.5% occurring once. The material sequenced was naive CD4+ T cells sorted from blood. The receptor source for this set is a man aged 25 to 40 in good health. Each CDR3 is given with its conserved first and last residue. The order of the fields is V gene, J gene, D gene, clone size, CDR3 DNA, CDR3 protein. A D gene is named only where the DNA matches it firmly. Not every row has a clone size; where given, it reads once, few, many or a size class.

V gene: TRBV10-1
J gene: TRBJ2-2
D gene: NA
clone size: NA
CDR3 DNA: TGCGCCAGCAGTGAGTCGTCGCGGATCGGGGAGCTGTTTTTT
CDR3 protein: CASSESSRIGELFF

V gene: TRBV12-5
J gene: TRBJ2-3
D gene: NA
clone size: NA
CDR3 DNA: TGTGCTAGTGGTTTCACAGGGTTGCATACGCAGTATTTT
CDR3 protein: CASGFTGLHTQYF

V gene: TRBV7-9
J gene: TRBJ2-5
D gene: TRBD1
clone size: NA
CDR3 DNA: TGTGCCAGCAGCCGTTTGACAGGGATAGAGACCCAGTACTTC
CDR3 protein: CASSRLTGIETQYF

V gene: TRBV11-2
J gene: TRBJ2-3
D gene: NA
clone size: once
CDR3 DNA: TGTGCCAGCAGCTTAGGAGATCACACAGATACGCAGTATTTT
CDR3 protein: CASSLGDHTDTQYF

V gene: TRBV11-2
J gene: TRBJ2-7
D gene: TRBD1
clone size: NA
CDR3 DNA: TGTGCCAGCAGCTTAGGCGACAGGGGCTCCTACGAGCAGTACTTC
CDR3 protein: CASSLGDRGSYEQYF

V gene: TRBV18
J gene: TRBJ2-1
D gene: NA
clone size: NA
CDR3 DNA: TGTGCCAGCTCACCACCGGGCCTACCGTACTCAGAGCAGTTCTTC
CDR3 protein: CASSPPGLPYSEQFF

V gene: TRBV10-1
J gene: TRBJ2-7
D gene: NA
clone size: NA
CDR3 DNA: TGCGCCAGCGGCAGACAGCCCTACGAGCAGTACTTC
CDR3 protein: CASGRQPYEQYF

V gene: TRBV27
J gene: TRBJ2-7
D gene: TRBD1
clone size: NA
CDR3 DNA: TGTGCCAGCAGTTCCAGGACAGGGAACGCCTACGAGCAGTACTTC
CDR3 protein: CASSSRTGNAYEQYF

V gene: TRBV28
J gene: TRBJ2-1
D gene: TRBD2
clone size: once
CDR3 DNA: TGTGCCAGCAGTTCTAGCGGGAGGGCCCGTGCTGGTGAGCAGTTCTTC
CDR3 protein: CASSSSGRARAGEQFF

V gene: TRBV18
J gene: TRBJ2-7
D gene: TRBD2
clone size: NA
CDR3 DNA: TGTGCCAGCTCACGCCGGAGCGGGAGATCCTACGAGCAGTACTTC
CDR3 protein: CASSRRSGRSYEQYF

V gene: TRBV7-5
J gene: TRBJ2-5
D gene: NA
clone size: NA
CDR3 DNA: TGTGCCAGAAGCTTTCTCCGTGCGGACCAAGAGACCCAGTACTTC
CDR3 protein: CARSFLRADQETQYF

V gene: TRBV6-1
J gene: TRBJ2-1
D gene: NA
clone size: NA
CDR3 DNA: TGTGCCAGCGAACGGACCCGCGCGTACAATGAGCAGTTCTTC
CDR3 protein: CASERTRAYNEQFF

V gene: TRBV10-2
J gene: TRBJ2-3
D gene: NA
clone size: NA
CDR3 DNA: TGCGCCAGCAGTGGCCCCCCTTCTAGGGTGGCCACAGATACGCAGTATTTT
CDR3 protein: CASSGPPSRVATDTQYF

V gene: TRBV5-6
J gene: TRBJ1-1
D gene: NA
clone size: NA
CDR3 DNA: TGTGCCAGCAGTCGGGGGCTAGGGGACACTGAAGCTTTCTTT
CDR3 protein: CASSRGLGDTEAFF

V gene: TRBV5-4
J gene: TRBJ2-2
D gene: NA
clone size: once
CDR3 DNA: TGTGCCAGCAGCCCAGTATCGGACCACGGGGAGCTGTTTTTT
CDR3 protein: CASSPVSDHGELFF

V gene: TRBV20-1
J gene: TRBJ2-7
D gene: NA
clone size: NA
CDR3 DNA: TGCAGTGCTGGGGAGGTCCACGAGCAGTACTTC
CDR3 protein: CSAGEVHEQYF

V gene: TRBV7-2
J gene: TRBJ1-5
D gene: NA
clone size: NA
CDR3 DNA: TGTGCCAGCAGCTCCTCCATTAATCAGCCCCAGCATTTT
CDR3 protein: CASSSSINQPQHF

V gene: TRBV28
J gene: TRBJ1-1
D gene: NA
clone size: NA
CDR3 DNA: TGTGCCAGCAGTGCCTGGACAGCCGAAGCTTTCTTT
CDR3 protein: CASSAWTAEAFF

V gene: TRBV7-2
J gene: TRBJ2-7
D gene: TRBD1
clone size: NA
CDR3 DNA: TGTGCCAGCAGCTACCGGACAGGGAAGACCTACGAGCAGTACTTC
CDR3 protein: CASSYRTGKTYEQYF

V gene: TRBV18
J gene: TRBJ2-5
D gene: NA
clone size: NA
CDR3 DNA: TGTGCCAGCTCACCTACATCTGAGGCAAGCCAAGAGACCCAGTACTTC
CDR3 protein: CASSPTSEASQETQYF

V gene: TRBV6-6
J gene: TRBJ2-3
D gene: NA
clone size: NA
CDR3 DNA: TGTGCCAGCAGTTACGCGCTGGGCACCGCGCAGTATTTT
CDR3 protein: CASSYALGTAQYF

V gene: TRBV2
J gene: TRBJ2-7
D gene: TRBD1
clone size: NA
CDR3 DNA: TGTGCCAGCAGTGGAGAACAGGGGGCGCGGTTCTACGAGCAGTACTTC
CDR3 protein: CASSGEQGARFYEQYF

V gene: TRBV5-4
J gene: TRBJ1-3
D gene: TRBD1
clone size: once
CDR3 DNA: TGTGCCAGCAGCCACGGGACAGGGAGGAACACCATATATTTT
CDR3 protein: CASSHGTGRNTIYF

V gene: TRBV5-4
J gene: TRBJ2-7
D gene: NA
clone size: NA
CDR3 DNA: TGTGCCAGCAGCCCTGAGGGACTGACTCAGGGGGAGCAGTACTTC
CDR3 protein: CASSPEGLTQGEQYF

V gene: TRBV7-9
J gene: TRBJ2-4
D gene: TRBD2
clone size: NA
CDR3 DNA: TGTGCCAGCAGCTCCTACCTGACTAGCGGGCGAGACATTCAGTACTTC
CDR3 protein: CASSSYLTSGRDIQYF

V gene: TRBV27
J gene: TRBJ2-3
D gene: TRBD2
clone size: NA
CDR3 DNA: TGTGCCAGCAGTCCCCCCGGGAGGGCATCACCGCAGTATTTT
CDR3 protein: CASSPPGRASPQYF

V gene: TRBV5-1
J gene: TRBJ2-2
D gene: TRBD2
clone size: NA
CDR3 DNA: TGCGCCAGCAGCTTCCAACTAGCGGGAACCACCGGGGAGCTGTTTTTT
CDR3 protein: CASSFQLAGTTGELFF

V gene: TRBV10-3
J gene: TRBJ1-1
D gene: NA
clone size: NA
CDR3 DNA: TGTGCCATACAGCAGACAATCATGAACACTGAAGCTTTCTTT
CDR3 protein: CAIQQTIMNTEAFF

V gene: TRBV10-3
J gene: TRBJ2-7
D gene: NA
clone size: NA
CDR3 DNA: TGTGCCACCATGGCTAGCGTTTACTACGAGCAGTACTTC
CDR3 protein: CATMASVYYEQYF

V gene: TRBV6-1
J gene: TRBJ2-3
D gene: TRBD2
clone size: NA
CDR3 DNA: TGTGCCAGCAGTGAAATGCCGAGCTTGCTAGCGGGCGGACTGCAGTATTTT
CDR3 protein: CASSEMPSLLAGGLQYF

V gene: TRBV29-1
J gene: TRBJ2-7
D gene: NA
clone size: NA
CDR3 DNA: TGCAGCGTTGTATTGGGAATGCAATCAGAGCAGTACTTC
CDR3 protein: CSVVLGMQSEQYF

V gene: TRBV2
J gene: TRBJ1-3
D gene: NA
clone size: NA
CDR3 DNA: TGTGCCAGCAGTGGGGCACAAGGGGGTTCTGGAAACACCATATATTTT
CDR3 protein: CASSGAQGGSGNTIYF

V gene: TRBV5-1
J gene: TRBJ2-7
D gene: TRBD2
clone size: NA
CDR3 DNA: TGCGCCAGCAGCTTCGGGACTAGCGGGAACTCGAACGAGCAGTACTTC
CDR3 protein: CASSFGTSGNSNEQYF